The text below deals with one T cell receptor (beta chain). Antigen unknown. The germline CDR1 and CDR2 sequences are MDHEN and SYDVKM. Trimming removed 2 bases from V and 7 bases from J, with 9 bases in between. The CDR3 extends over 12 amino acids. The source of the sample is a study of T-cell memory formation after mild COVID-19. Findings of the study overall: Certain responding clones were present in pre-infection memory, suggesting participation of cross-reactive memory.

Researchers used 5'RACE with constant-segment primers to make TCR alpha and TCR beta cDNA libraries that carry sample barcodes and UMIs. TCRdb re-called the 5' RACE reads with MiXCR, one entry per CDR3 protein. The repertoire holds under 200,000 distinct CDR3 sequences, with approximately 10% as singletons. The TCR sequence derives from a man aged 18 to 30 who had mild COVID-19 (a few samples of this study predate the infection). Cell type and time point are not known. Sequenced sample: PBMCs or a T cell subset sorted from them (not recorded which). This chain joins TRBV28 and TRBJ2-7; possibly TRBD2 for D (5 bases). The CDR3 DNA follows: TGTGCCAGCAGTTTAACTGGCGGGGAGCAGTACGTC. Translation gives CASSLTGGEQYV.